Listed below are T cell receptor beta chains from one sample, sequenced in a study of a mutant IDH1 vaccine in newly diagnosed glioma. What these receptors recognize is not known. Produced via immunoSEQ multiplex PCR; TCRdb's table is partial and in-frame only. This table has about 94,000 clones, nearly 90% appearing once. The sequencing here drew on PBMCs, taken from a glioma patient whose treatment included an IDH1 peptide vaccine. The receptors stem from a woman between 50 and 59 years old with glioma. Both conserved end residues are trimmed from each CDR3. Each record gives: J gene, V gene, clone size, CDR3 protein. Rows give clone size only sometimes, using once, few, many, or a class for an expanded clone.

TRBJ2-2,TRBV5-1,NA,ASSPGEVNTGELF
TRBJ1-5,TRBV6-5,once,ASRPQGHNQPQH
TRBJ2-3,TRBV5-1,few,ASRPPEADTQY
TRBJ2-1,TRBV27,NA,ASSKQGSQLSYNEQF
TRBJ2-3,TRBV5-1,NA,ASSLGQLTDTQY
TRBJ2-2,TRBV7-3,NA,ASSPPGLAGEAGELF
TRBJ1-1,TRBV18,NA,ASSPQDGGNTEAF
TRBJ2-7,TRBV14,NA,ASSQVRDPGDEQY
TRBJ2-1,TRBV9,NA,ASSVGNNEQF
TRBJ1-2,TRBV7-9,NA,ASSPPGTRLYGYT
TRBJ1-1,TRBV5-6,NA,ASSLTGGGTEAF
TRBJ1-2,TRBV5-4,NA,ASRGTAHFGYT
TRBJ1-1,TRBV2,few,ASNQGITEAF
TRBJ1-2,TRBV9,NA,ASSVDRQGAHYGYT
TRBJ1-5,TRBV28,NA,ASSPSTGNSNQPQH
TRBJ2-3,TRBV6-4,NA,ASSRDRGADTQY
TRBJ1-2,TRBV4-2,NA,ASSHANRRANYGYT
TRBJ1-2,TRBV28,NA,ASSSGNYGYT
TRBJ2-1,TRBV5-1,NA,ASSSTGTSQLDEQF
TRBJ2-5,TRBV30,NA,AWSVRGAETQY
TRBJ1-2,TRBV10-3,NA,AISESGTGIGGYT
TRBJ2-7,TRBV7-9,NA,ASSLAGRGIYEQY
TRBJ1-4,TRBV28,once,ASSFTHWDRRDNEKLF
TRBJ2-2,TRBV6-1,NA,AGQAYSANTGELF
TRBJ2-1,TRBV11-2,few,ASSLAASQNEQF
TRBJ1-6,TRBV28,NA,ASAGGTNNSPLH
TRBJ1-2,TRBV5-1,few,ASSLFLGRNSNYGYT
TRBJ2-5,TRBV11-2,NA,ASSLAGGGDQY
TRBJ2-3,TRBV5-1,NA,ASSLVLAGGTDTQY
TRBJ1-1,TRBV5-4,NA,ASSLGAGDTEAF
TRBJ2-2,TRBV5-1,NA,ASSLGAALDTGELF
NA,TRBV6-5,NA,ASRMDRDAYEQY
TRBJ2-3,TRBV5-1,NA,ASRQAGEVTDTQY
TRBJ1-2,TRBV18,NA,ASSPATGTFSYGYT